The present entry profiles one T cell receptor beta chain with its context. This sample was included in a study of blood T cell repertoires in COVID-19. Looking at the study overall: Donors in the United States, Italy and Spain gave samples during acute or convalescent COVID-19. T cells, B-cell-depleted T cells, or PBMCs provided the cDNA or gDNA that served as material.

Methods used by the authors: Cell counts per sample came from amplifying reference gene primers. Sequencing was performed with immunoSEQ multiplex PCR; in TCRdb, only in-frame clones are kept and a portion is missing. D and trimming were read from the DNA, whereas the V and J calls and clone size are those reported in that table. The sample consists of roughly 380,000 clones, 81% of them appearing once. Deletions cut 5 bases from V and 0 bases from J, with 8 bases between. Germline V gene data show CDR1 as SGHVS and CDR2 as FQNEAQ. CDR3 length: 15 residues. The sequenced sample consisted of peripheral blood. This receptor was obtained from a human donor with acute or convalescent COVID-19. The donor label of this sample is uncertain. The chain recombines TRBV7-8 with TRBJ1-6; no clear D gene. CDR3 region: CASSPFSSYNSPLHF. In DNA form, the CDR3 reads TGTGCCAGCAGCCCCTTTAGCTCCTATAATTCACCCCTCCACTTT.